This T cell receptor (beta chain) was sequenced during a study of OX40 agonist ivuxolimab in advanced cancers. As for the study in general: Cohort: about 80% men, mean age 60, aged roughly 20 to 79. Partial responses, seen in three patients, involved one hepatocellular carcinoma and two cutaneous melanomas.

Profiling relied on immunoSEQ multiplex PCR, and the TCRdb table lists in-frame clones only, not all of them. The profile shows about 62,000 clones, 75% to 90% of them singletons. The CDR3 is 14 amino acids. Germline-derived CDR1 and CDR2 are SGHTS and YDEGEE. The V end lost 2 bases, the J end lost 5 bases, and 12 bases lay between the germline ends. The TCR was taken from an adult with an advanced solid tumor such as melanoma, head and neck, liver or kidney cancer. The sequencing here drew on CD4+ or CD8+ T cells sorted from blood, taken in a trial of the OX40 agonist ivuxolimab. The chain carries TRBV5-8 and TRBJ2-3; D is undetermined. In DNA form, the CDR3 reads TGTGCCAGCAGCTTTCGAAGCGCTGGAGATACGCAGTATTTT. This sequence encodes CASSFRSAGDTQYF.